The clone carrying this T cell receptor beta chain was counted only a few times. Its antigen is as yet unknown. TCRdb reprocessed the RACE reads via MiXCR and lists one record per CDR3 protein. The sample has about 110,000 distinct CDR3 sequences, approximately 9.9% seen once. With V trimmed by 0 bases and J by 3 bases, 7 bases remained unmatched. Germline CDR1 LNHNV, CDR2 YYDKDF (reference sequence). The CDR3 has 16 residues. These data belong to a study of human T cells and chemical hapten exposure. The wider study: A roughly 2 cm by roughly 2 cm inner upper arm patch received 2% DPC for sensitization.

Study results and limitations: TCRs above 1 in 1000 frequency did not change with DPC sensitization.

Time point meaning: patch test 1, 2 weeks after DPC sensitization. Treatment meaning: therapeutic diphenylcyclopropenone sensitization with weekly scalp DPC. The sequence was obtained from a woman in her thirties or forties with alopecia areata. Some clones in this sample may be carry-over from other donors' samples. The material sequenced was whole blood, taken in connection with sensitization to the hapten diphenylcyclopropenone (DPC). The gene calls are TRBV15 and TRBJ2-7, with 8 positions matching TRBD1. Written as DNA, the CDR3 is TGTGCCACCAGCAGAGATTCAGGGGGCGCTAGCTACGAGCAGTACTTC. It is translated as CATSRDSGGASYEQYF.